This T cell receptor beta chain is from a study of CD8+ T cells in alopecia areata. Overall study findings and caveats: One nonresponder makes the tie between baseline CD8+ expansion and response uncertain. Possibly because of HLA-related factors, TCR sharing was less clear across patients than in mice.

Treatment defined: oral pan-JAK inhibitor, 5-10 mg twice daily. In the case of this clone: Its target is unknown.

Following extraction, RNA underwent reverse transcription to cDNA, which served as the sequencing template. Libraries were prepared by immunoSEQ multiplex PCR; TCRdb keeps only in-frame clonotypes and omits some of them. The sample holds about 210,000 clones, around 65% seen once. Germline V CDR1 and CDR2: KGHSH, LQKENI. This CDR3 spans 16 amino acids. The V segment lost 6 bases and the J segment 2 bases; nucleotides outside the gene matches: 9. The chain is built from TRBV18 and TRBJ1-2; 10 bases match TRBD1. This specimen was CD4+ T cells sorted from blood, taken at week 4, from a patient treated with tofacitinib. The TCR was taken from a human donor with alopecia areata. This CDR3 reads CASSPVGTGVNYGYTF. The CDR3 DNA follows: TGTGCCAGCTCGCCGGTCGGGACAGGGGTGAACTATGGCTACACCTTC.